The entry below describes one T cell receptor (beta chain). What it binds is unknown. The record originates from a study of identical twins. Study observations and caveats: Modelling approaches yielded underestimates of out-of-frame TCR alpha sharing between monozygotic twins.

All of the donors were Caucasians in good health. TCRdb reanalysed the 5' RACE reads using MiXCR and keeps one entry per CDR3 protein. The sample yields some 210,000 distinct CDR3 sequences, about 16% seen once. This sample was shared with a second study, whose subject was T cells expressing NK-cell markers. That work states: Similarly, these clonotypes led the CD3+CD56-NKG2C+ fraction as well in several donors.

This receptor was taken from a woman aged 18 to 35 in good health. Source material: CD8+ T cells sorted from blood.

CDR3 in amino acids: CASSLGQGEGEQYF. In DNA form, the CDR3 reads TGTGCCAGCAGCCTAGGACAGGGTGAAGGCGAGCAGTACTTC. The rearrangement links TRBV14 to TRBJ2-7; 8 bases align to TRBD1. Trimming at V came to 4 bases and at J to 6 bases, leaving 8 bases not matched to a gene. Germline assignment: CDR1 SGHDN and CDR2 FVKESK. This CDR3 spans 14 amino acids.